This TCR beta chain was found in a study of blood T cell repertoires in COVID-19. Overall study context: Samples came from the United States, Italy and Spain, spanning acute and convalescent COVID-19.

Measured with immunoSEQ multiplex PCR; TCRdb has only the in-frame clones, and not every one. The sample records 250,000 to 300,000 clones, 89% being singletons. V was cut by 2 bases and J by 5 bases, with 7 bases left in between. Germline V CDR1 and CDR2: MNHEY, SMNVEV (reference sequence). The CDR3 has 13 amino acids. The clonotype was recovered from a woman aged 40 to 50 who had recovered from COVID-19. The specimen sequenced was peripheral blood. The chain has TRBV27 and TRBJ2-1; D gene unclear. The CDR3 DNA follows: TGTGCCAGCAGTTTAGTAGTGCACAATGAGCAGTTCTTC. Amino acids: CASSLVVHNEQFF.